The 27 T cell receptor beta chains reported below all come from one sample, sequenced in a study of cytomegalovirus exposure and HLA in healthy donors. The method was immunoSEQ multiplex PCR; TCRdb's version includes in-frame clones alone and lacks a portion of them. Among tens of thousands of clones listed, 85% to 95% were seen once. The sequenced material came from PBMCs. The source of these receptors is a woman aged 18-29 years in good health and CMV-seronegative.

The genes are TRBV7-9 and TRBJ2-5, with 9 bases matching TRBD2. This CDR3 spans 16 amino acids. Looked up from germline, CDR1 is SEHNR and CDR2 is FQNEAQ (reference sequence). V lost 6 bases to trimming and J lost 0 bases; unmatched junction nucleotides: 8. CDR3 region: CASSAERGVYQETQYF. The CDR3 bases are TGTGCCAGCAGTGCAGAGCGGGGGGTCTACCAAGAGACCCAGTACTTC.

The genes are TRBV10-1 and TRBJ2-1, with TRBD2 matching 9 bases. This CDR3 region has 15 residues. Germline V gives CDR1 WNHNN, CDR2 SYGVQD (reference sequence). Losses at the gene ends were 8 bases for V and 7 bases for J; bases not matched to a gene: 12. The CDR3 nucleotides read TGCGCCAGCGGGCGGGACCGGCTAGCGGGAAATGAGCAGTTCTTC. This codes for CASGRDRLAGNEQFF.

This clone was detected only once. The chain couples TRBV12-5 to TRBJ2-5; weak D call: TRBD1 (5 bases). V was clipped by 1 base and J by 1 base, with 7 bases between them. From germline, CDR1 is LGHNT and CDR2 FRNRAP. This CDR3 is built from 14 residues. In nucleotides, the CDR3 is TGTGCTAGTGGTTTGGGACAGTTCCAAGAGACCCAGTACTTC. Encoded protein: CASGLGQFQETQYF.

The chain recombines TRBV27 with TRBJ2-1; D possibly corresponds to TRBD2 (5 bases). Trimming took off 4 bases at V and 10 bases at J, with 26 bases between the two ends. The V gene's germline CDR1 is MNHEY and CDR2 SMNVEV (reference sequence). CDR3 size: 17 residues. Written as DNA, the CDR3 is TGTGCCAGCAGTTCCCTCCCCATACCGACTGAACCGGGGGAGCAGTTCTTC. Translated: CASSSLPIPTEPGEQFF.

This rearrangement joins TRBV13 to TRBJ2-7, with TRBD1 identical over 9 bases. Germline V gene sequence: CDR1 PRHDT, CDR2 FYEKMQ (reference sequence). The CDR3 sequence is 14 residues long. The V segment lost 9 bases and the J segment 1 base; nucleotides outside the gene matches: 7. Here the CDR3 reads CASFRQGVSYEQYF. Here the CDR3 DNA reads TGTGCCAGTTTCCGACAGGGGGTATCCTACGAGCAGTACTTC.

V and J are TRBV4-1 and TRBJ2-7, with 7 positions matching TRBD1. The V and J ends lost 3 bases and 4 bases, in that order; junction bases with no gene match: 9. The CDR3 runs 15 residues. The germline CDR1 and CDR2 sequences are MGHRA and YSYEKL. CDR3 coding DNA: TGCGCCAGCAGCCAGGGGTTGGACAGGCGATACGAGCAGTACTTC. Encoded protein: CASSQGLDRRYEQYF.

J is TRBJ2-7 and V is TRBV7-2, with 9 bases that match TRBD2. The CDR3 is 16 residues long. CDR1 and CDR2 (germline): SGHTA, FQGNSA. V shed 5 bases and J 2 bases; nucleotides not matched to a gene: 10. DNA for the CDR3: TGTGCCAGCAGCCTCATGGGTGCGGGGGGGCCCTACGAGCAGTACTTC. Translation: CASSLMGAGGPYEQYF.

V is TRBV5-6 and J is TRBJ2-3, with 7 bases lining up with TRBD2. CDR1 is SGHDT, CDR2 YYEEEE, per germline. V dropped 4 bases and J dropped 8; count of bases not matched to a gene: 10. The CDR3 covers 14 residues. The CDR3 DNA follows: TGTGCCAGCAGCCCGGGGACTATTATCGCTACGCAGTATTTT. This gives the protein CASSPGTIIATQYF.

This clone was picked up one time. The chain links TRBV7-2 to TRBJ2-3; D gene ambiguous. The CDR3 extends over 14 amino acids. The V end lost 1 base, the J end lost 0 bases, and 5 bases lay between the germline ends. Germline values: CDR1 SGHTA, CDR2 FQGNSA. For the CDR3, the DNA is TGTGCCAGCAGCTTAGATTCTAGCACAGATACGCAGTATTTT. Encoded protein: CASSLDSSTDTQYF.

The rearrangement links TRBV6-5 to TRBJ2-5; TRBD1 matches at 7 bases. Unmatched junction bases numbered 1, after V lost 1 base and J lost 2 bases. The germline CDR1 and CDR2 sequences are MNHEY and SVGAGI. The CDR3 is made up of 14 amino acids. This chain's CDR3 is CASSYWDSQETQYF. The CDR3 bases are TGTGCCAGCAGTTACTGGGACAGTCAAGAGACCCAGTACTTC.

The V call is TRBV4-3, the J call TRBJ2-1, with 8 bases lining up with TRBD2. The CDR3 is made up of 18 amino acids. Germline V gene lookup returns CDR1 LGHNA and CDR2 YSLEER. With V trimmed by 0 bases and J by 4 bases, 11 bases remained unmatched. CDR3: CASSQEVISGAIYNEQFF. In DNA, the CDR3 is TGCGCCAGCAGCCAAGAGGTAATTAGCGGGGCGATATACAATGAGCAGTTCTTC.

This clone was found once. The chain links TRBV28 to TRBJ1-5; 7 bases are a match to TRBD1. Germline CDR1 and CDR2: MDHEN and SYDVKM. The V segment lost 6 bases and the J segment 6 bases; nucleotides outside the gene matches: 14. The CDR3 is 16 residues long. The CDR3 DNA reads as TGTGCCAGCAGCACCACCGGGGACAGCTTCCGTCAGCCCCAGCATTTT. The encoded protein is CASSTTGDSFRQPQHF.

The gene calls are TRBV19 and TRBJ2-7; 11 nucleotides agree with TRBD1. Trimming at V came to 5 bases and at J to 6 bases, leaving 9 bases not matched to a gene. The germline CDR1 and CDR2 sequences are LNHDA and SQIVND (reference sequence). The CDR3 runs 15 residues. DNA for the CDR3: TGTGCCAGTAGTGCCACCGGGACAGGGGGGGGCGAGCAGTACTTC. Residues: CASSATGTGGGEQYF.

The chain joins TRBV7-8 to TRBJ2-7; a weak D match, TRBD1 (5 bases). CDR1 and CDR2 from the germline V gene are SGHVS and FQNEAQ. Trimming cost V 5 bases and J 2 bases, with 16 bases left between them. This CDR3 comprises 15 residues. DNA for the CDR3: TGTGCCAGCAGCCCCCGCCGGACACTACCCTACGAGCAGTACTTC. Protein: CASSPRRTLPYEQYF.

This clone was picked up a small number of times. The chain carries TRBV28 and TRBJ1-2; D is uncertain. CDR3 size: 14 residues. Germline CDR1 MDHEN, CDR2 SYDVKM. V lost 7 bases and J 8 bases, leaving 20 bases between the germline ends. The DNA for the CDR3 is TGTGCCAGCATGGCAACCGGACTTGAGAGGGGCTACACCTTC. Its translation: CASMATGLERGYTF.

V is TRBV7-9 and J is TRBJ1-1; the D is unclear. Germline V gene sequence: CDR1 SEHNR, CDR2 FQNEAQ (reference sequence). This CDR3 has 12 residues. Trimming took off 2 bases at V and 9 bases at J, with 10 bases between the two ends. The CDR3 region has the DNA TGTGCCAGCAGCTTATGGCAACTAAAAGCTTTCTTT. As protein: CASSLWQLKAFF.

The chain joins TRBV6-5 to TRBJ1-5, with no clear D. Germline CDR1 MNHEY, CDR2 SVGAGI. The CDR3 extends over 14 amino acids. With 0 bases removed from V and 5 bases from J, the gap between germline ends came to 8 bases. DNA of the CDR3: TGTGCCAGCAGTTACTCGAGTGGAGATCAGCCCCAGCATTTT. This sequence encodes CASSYSSGDQPQHF.

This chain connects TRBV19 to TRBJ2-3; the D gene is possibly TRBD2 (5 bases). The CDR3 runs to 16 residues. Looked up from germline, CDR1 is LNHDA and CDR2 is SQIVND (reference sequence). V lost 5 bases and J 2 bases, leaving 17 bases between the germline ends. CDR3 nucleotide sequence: TGTGCCAGTAGTCCCGGAGAGGGAAGCCTCACAGATACGCAGTATTTT. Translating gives CASSPGEGSLTDTQYF.

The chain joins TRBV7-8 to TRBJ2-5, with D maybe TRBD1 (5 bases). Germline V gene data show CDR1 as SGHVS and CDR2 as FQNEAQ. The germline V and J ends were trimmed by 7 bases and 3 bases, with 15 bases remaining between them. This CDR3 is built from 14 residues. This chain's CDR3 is CASTPFRGKETQYF. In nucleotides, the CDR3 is TGTGCCAGCACTCCTTTTAGGGGTAAAGAGACCCAGTACTTC.

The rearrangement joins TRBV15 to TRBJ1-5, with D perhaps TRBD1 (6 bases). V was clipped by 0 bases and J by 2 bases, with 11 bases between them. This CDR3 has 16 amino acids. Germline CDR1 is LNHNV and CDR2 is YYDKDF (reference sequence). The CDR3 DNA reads TGTGCCACCAGCAGAGAAGGGGGAAGTGGCAATCAGCCCCAGCATTTT. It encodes CATSREGGSGNQPQHF.

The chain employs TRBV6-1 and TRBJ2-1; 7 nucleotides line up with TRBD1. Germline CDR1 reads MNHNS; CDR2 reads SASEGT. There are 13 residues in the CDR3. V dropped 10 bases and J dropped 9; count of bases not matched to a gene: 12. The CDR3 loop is CATSIRQGGEQFF. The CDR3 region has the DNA TGTGCCACCTCGATTCGACAGGGCGGTGAGCAGTTCTTC.

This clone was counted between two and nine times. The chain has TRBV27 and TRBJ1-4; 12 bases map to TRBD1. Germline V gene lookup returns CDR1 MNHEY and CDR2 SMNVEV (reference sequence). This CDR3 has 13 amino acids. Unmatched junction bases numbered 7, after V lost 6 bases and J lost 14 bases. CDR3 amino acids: CASRGQGAPSLFF. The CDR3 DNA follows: TGTGCCAGCAGGGGACAGGGGGCGCCTAGTCTGTTTTTT.

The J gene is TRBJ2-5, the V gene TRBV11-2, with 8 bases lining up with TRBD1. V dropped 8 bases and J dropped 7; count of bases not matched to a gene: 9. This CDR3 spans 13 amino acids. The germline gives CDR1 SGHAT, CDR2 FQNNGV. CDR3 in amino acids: CASSTGERLTQYF. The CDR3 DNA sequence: TGTGCCAGCTCGACAGGGGAAAGGCTGACCCAGTACTTC. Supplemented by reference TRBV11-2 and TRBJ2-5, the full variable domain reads EAGVAQSPRYKIIEKRQSVAFWCNPISGHATLYWYQQILGQGPKLLIQFQNNGVVDDSQLPKDRFSAERLKGVDSTLKIQPAKLEDSAVYLCASSTGERLTQYFGPGTRLLVL.

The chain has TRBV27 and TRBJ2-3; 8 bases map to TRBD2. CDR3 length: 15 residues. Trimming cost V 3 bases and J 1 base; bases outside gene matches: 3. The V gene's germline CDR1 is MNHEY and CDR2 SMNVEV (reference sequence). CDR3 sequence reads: CASSLGLGGTDTQYF. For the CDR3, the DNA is TGTGCCAGCAGTTTGGGACTAGGGGGCACAGATACGCAGTATTTT.

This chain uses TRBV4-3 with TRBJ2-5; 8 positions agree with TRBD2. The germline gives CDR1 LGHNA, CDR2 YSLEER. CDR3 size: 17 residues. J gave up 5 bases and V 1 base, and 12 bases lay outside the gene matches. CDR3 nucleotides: TGCGCCAGCAGCCAAGGGGCTCTTAGCGGGATGGTGGAGACCCAGTACTTC. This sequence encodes CASSQGALSGMVETQYF.

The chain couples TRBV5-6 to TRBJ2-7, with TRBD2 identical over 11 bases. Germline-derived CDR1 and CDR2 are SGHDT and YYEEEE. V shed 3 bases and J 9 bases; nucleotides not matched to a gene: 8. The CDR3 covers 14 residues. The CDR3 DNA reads TGTGCCAGCAGCTGGAGGCTAGCGGGGGGTCTGCAGTACTTC. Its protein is CASSWRLAGGLQYF.

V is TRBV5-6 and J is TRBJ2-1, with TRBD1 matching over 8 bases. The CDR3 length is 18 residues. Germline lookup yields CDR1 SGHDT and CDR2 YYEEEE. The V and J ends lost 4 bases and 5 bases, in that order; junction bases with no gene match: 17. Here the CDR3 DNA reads TGTGCCAGCAGCCCGCTTTCAGGGGGCGATTTAAGCCACAATGAGCAGTTCTTC. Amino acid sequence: CASSPLSGGDLSHNEQFF.